This record covers a single TCR beta chain. Its specificity is not known. Assay: immunoSEQ multiplex PCR; the TCRdb copy retains only in-frame clones and omits some. The profile shows roughly 98,000 clones, about 88% of them singletons. The donors were part of the validation cohort of 100 to 150 subjects. That cohort was separate from the first cohort, which comprised about 730 subjects. V was shortened by 5 bases and J by 0 bases, with 11 bases between the two germline ends. Germline loops: CDR1 MNHEY, CDR2 SVGAGI. The CDR3 is 14 amino acids. This record belongs to a study of cytomegalovirus exposure and HLA in healthy donors. The study's findings and limits: Most TCRs appeared rarely, but some public TCRs recurred in many donors. A later analysis found first-cohort TCR clusters tended to co-occur in the 90 to 150 validation repertoires. Researchers catalogued some 160 TCR beta chains as cytomegalovirus-associated.

Input material: PBMCs. The sequence was obtained from a man younger than 30 in good health and CMV-seropositive. The genes are TRBV6-5 and TRBJ2-7, with D tentatively TRBD2 (5 bases). CDR3 bases: TGTGCCAGCAGTCACGGGGTTTTCTCCTACGAGCAGTACTTC. Its translation: CASSHGVFSYEQYF.